This is a list of T cell receptor beta chains from one sample in a study of blood T cell repertoires in COVID-19. Some clones are missing from TCRdb's copy, which holds only in-frame ones; the method was immunoSEQ multiplex PCR. The data contain approximately 140,000 clones, 84% of them singletons. Sequenced sample: peripheral blood. The receptors come from a man aged 65 to 85 with acute or convalescent COVID-19. The CDR3 runs from the conserved cysteine through the conserved F or W. The D gene is left open where the match is weak. Expanded clones are given a class, and other clones once, few, many or no size at all.

d_call | clone_size | j_call | cdr3_length | v_call | cdr3_nt | cdr3_aa
. | . | TRBJ2-7 | 10 | TRBV29-1 | TGCAGGGGGGGGCGGGACGAGCAGTACTTC | CRGGRDEQYF
TRBD1 | . | TRBJ1-1 | 15 | TRBV5-1 | TGCGCCAGCAGCGAGGGGACAGCCCGTCCCACTGAAGCTTTCTTT | CASSEGTARPTEAFF
. | . | TRBJ2-3 | 12 | TRBV30 | TGTGCCTGGAGCAGGGGTGCAGATACGCAGTATTTT | CAWSRGADTQYF
TRBD1 | . | TRBJ2-5 | 16 | TRBV9 | TGTGCCAGCAGCCCCCGGGGACAGAGTACCCAAGAGACCCAGTACTTC | CASSPRGQSTQETQYF
. | . | TRBJ2-1 | 14 | TRBV3-1/TRBV3-2 | TGTGCCAGCAGCCAAGCCGGAGGGGGCCTTGAGCAGTTCTTC | CASSQAGGGLEQFF
TRBD1 | . | TRBJ2-1 | 15 | TRBV11-2 | TGTGCCAGCAGCGCCGGGACAGGGGCCTACAATGAGCAGTTCTTC | CASSAGTGAYNEQFF
TRBD1 | . | TRBJ1-2 | 18 | TRBV10-3 | TGTGCCATCAGTGAATGGGGATCCGGGACAGGGGCTAACTATGGCTACACCTTC | CAISEWGSGTGANYGYTF
TRBD1 | . | TRBJ1-2 | 15 | TRBV5-6 | TGTGCCAGCAGCTATAGACAGGGGGGGAACTATGGCTACACCTTC | CASSYRQGGNYGYTF
TRBD1 | . | TRBJ2-5 | 18 | TRBV18 | TGTGCCAGCTCACCCCTCGGGAAGGGACAGGGTTATCAAGAGACCCAGTACTTC | CASSPLGKGQGYQETQYF
. | . | TRBJ1-2 | 12 | TRBV11-2 | TGTGCCAGCAGCTTAGCGCATGGGCACCACACCTTC | CASSLAHGHHTF
TRBD1 | . | TRBJ1-2 | 14 | TRBV19 | TGTGCCAGTAAAGGCCCGGGACAGAACTATGGCTACACCTTC | CASKGPGQNYGYTF
. | . | TRBJ2-7 | 12 | TRBV5-1 | TGCGCCAGCACCCCTGACAGGTACGAGCAGTACTTC | CASTPDRYEQYF
TRBD2 | . | TRBJ2-7 | 15 | TRBV15 | TGTGCCACCAGCAGAGGCAATAGCGGGACCTACGAGCAGTACTTC | CATSRGNSGTYEQYF
TRBD1 | once | TRBJ2-5 | 17 | TRBV2 | TGTGCCAGCAGTGAACCGAGCGACAGGGTTGGCCAAGAGACCCAGTACTTC | CASSEPSDRVGQETQYF
. | . | TRBJ1-2 | 13 | TRBV29-1 | TGCAGCGTTGAATTCGGGAGGTGGAATGGCTACACCTTC | CSVEFGRWNGYTF
TRBD2 | . | TRBJ2-5 | 13 | TRBV5-1 | TGCGCCAGCGCGACGGGGGGTTCGGAGACCCAGTACTTC | CASATGGSETQYF
. | once | TRBJ1-4 | 13 | TRBV3-1/TRBV3-2 | TGTGCCAGCAGACCAGGATTCAATGAAAAACTGTTTTTT | CASRPGFNEKLFF
. | . | TRBJ2-2 | 14 | TRBV6-5 | TGTGCCAGCATTCCCACTCGAAACACCGGGGAGCTGTTTTTT | CASIPTRNTGELFF
. | . | TRBJ2-3 | 15 | TRBV5-1 | TGCGCCAGCAGCTTAAGCGGGCAACGCACAGATACGCAGTATTTT | CASSLSGQRTDTQYF
. | . | TRBJ1-2 | 12 | TRBV6-1 | TGTGCCAGCAGTGACCGGGGTCATGGCTACACCTTC | CASSDRGHGYTF
TRBD1 | . | TRBJ2-2 | 15 | TRBV27 | TGTGCCAGCAGCCTCCGGGACAGGGTCTCCGGGGAGCTGTTTTTT | CASSLRDRVSGELFF
TRBD1 | . | TRBJ2-5 | 15 | TRBV5-1 | TGCGCCAGCAGCTTGGCAGGGGGCGGGCAAGAGACCCAGTACTTC | CASSLAGGGQETQYF
. | . | TRBJ1-2 | 13 | TRBV6-5 | TGTGCCAGCAGTAAACAGGGAATGAGCGGCTACACCTTC | CASSKQGMSGYTF
. | . | TRBJ1-1 | 13 | TRBV2 | TGTGCCAGCAGTGGAGGGCCCTACACTGAAGCTTTCTTT | CASSGGPYTEAFF
TRBD1 | . | TRBJ1-2 | 14 | TRBV24-1 | TGTGCCACCAGTGACCAGGACAGGGGGCATGGCTACACCTTC | CATSDQDRGHGYTF
. | once | TRBJ2-7 | 11 | TRBV28 | TGTGCCAGCAGGGCCGACTACGAGCAGTACTTC | CASRADYEQYF
. | . | TRBJ1-2 | 13 | TRBV28 | TGTGCCAGCAGTCCCCAGGGAAGCTATGGCTACACCTTC | CASSPQGSYGYTF
TRBD1 | . | TRBJ1-6 | 14 | TRBV5-1 | TGCGCCAGCAGCTTGCTACAGGGGGAATCACCCCTCCACTTT | CASSLLQGESPLHF
. | . | TRBJ2-1 | 15 | TRBV3-1/TRBV3-2 | TGTGCCAGCAGCCAAGATACGCTAATACACAATGAGCAGTTCTTC | CASSQDTLIHNEQFF
. | . | TRBJ1-1 | 14 | TRBV7-2 | TGTGCCAGCAGCTTGGAGGGTGGAGGCACTGAAGCTTTCTTT | CASSLEGGGTEAFF
. | . | TRBJ1-4 | 14 | TRBV28 | TGTGCCAGCAGTTTACCGACTACTAATGAAAAACTGTTTTTT | CASSLPTTNEKLFF
. | . | TRBJ1-4 | 13 | TRBV7-9 | TGTGCCAGCAGCCCTCAGGGAGGCGAAAAACTGTTTTTT | CASSPQGGEKLFF
. | . | TRBJ2-7 | 12 | TRBV7-9 | TGTGCCAGCAGCTTATCAGGGTCCGAGCAGTACTTC | CASSLSGSEQYF
TRBD1 | . | TRBJ2-4 | 16 | TRBV2 | TGTGCCAGCAGCGATCAGGGGGTTGTTAACAAAAACATTCAGTACTTC | CASSDQGVVNKNIQYF
TRBD1 | . | TRBJ1-1 | 16 | TRBV7-2 | TGTGCCAGCAGCCGGACAGGGAGGGCGATGAACACTGAAGCTTTCTTT | CASSRTGRAMNTEAFF
TRBD1 | . | TRBJ1-5 | 15 | TRBV5-6 | TGTGCCAGCAGCTTGGCGGACAGGGCCGGTCAGCCCCAGCATTTT | CASSLADRAGQPQHF
. | . | TRBJ1-3 | 17 | TRBV4-1 | TGCGCCAGCAGCCAAGCGGTATTTGGCCTAGCGGGAAACACCATATATTTT | CASSQAVFGLAGNTIYF
TRBD1 | . | TRBJ2-2 | 15 | TRBV28 | TGTGCCAGCAGCCCCGGGACAGGGAGTATCAGGGAGCTGTTTTTT | CASSPGTGSIRELFF
. | . | TRBJ1-3 | 14 | TRBV11-2 | TGTGCCAGCAGCTCTACAGGCTCTGGAAACACCATATATTTT | CASSSTGSGNTIYF
TRBD1 | . | TRBJ2-2 | 13 | TRBV28 | TGTGCCAGCAGATCGACAGGGACCGGGGAGCTGTTTTTT | CASRSTGTGELFF
. | . | TRBJ1-1 | 13 | TRBV10-3 | TGTGCCATCAGTGCGGAGGGGAACACTGAAGCTTTCTTT | CAISAEGNTEAFF
. | few | TRBJ2-1 | 17 | TRBV27 | TGTGCCAGCAGTTTGTATACTTCAGGGGTCAGCTACAATGAGCAGTTCTTC | CASSLYTSGVSYNEQFF
. | . | TRBJ2-1 | 14 | TRBV11-2 | TGTGCCAGCAGCTTATATGCAGGTTCCAATGAGCAGTTCTTC | CASSLYAGSNEQFF
. | . | TRBJ2-1 | 13 | TRBV5-1 | TGCGCCAGCAGCTTGGGCACAGGGAATGAGCAGTTCTTC | CASSLGTGNEQFF
TRBD1 | few | TRBJ1-2 | 16 | TRBV19 | TGTGCCAGTAGTGACCCTCCGACAGGGGGCTTCTATGGCTACACCTTC | CASSDPPTGGFYGYTF
TRBD2 | . | TRBJ2-7 | 15 | TRBV6-2/TRBV6-3 | TGTGCCAGCAGTTACGTTACTAGCGGGAGTTACGAGCAGTACTTC | CASSYVTSGSYEQYF
TRBD1 | few | TRBJ1-3 | 17 | TRBV5-1 | TGCGCCAGCAGCCCCCAACCGGGACAGGAGACTGGAAACACCATATATTTT | CASSPQPGQETGNTIYF
. | . | TRBJ1-3 | 18 | TRBV28 | TGTGCCAGCAGTCCCCCACCTCAGGACACTTTCTCTGGAAACACCATATATTTT | CASSPPPQDTFSGNTIYF
TRBD1 | . | TRBJ1-4 | 14 | TRBV5-6 | TGTGCCAGCAGTCCCGGGACAGTTAATGAAAAACTGTTTTTT | CASSPGTVNEKLFF
TRBD1 | . | TRBJ2-7 | 16 | TRBV19 | TGTGCCAGTAGTATAGGTTGGACAGGGTCCCCTCGGGAGCAGTACTTC | CASSIGWTGSPREQYF
. | once | TRBJ2-3 | 16 | TRBV15 | TGTGCCACCAGCAGAGATCGCCCTCCTACCGGGGATACGCAGTATTTT | CATSRDRPPTGDTQYF
TRBD1 | once | TRBJ2-1 | 15 | TRBV6-5 | TGTGCCAGCAGCATAGGGGACAGCCGCTACAATGAGCAGTTCTTC | CASSIGDSRYNEQFF